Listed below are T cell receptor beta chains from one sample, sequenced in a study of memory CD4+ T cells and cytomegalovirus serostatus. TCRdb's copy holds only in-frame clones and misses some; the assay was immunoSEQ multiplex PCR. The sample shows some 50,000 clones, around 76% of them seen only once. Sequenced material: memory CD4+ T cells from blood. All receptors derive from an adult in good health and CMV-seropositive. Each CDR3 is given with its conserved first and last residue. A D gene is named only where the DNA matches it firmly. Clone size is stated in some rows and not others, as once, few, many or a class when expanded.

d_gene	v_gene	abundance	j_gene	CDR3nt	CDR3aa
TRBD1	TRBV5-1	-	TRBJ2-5	TGCGCCAGCAGCAGCACCGGGACAGGGGGCTGGGAGACCCAGTACTTC	CASSSTGTGGWETQYF
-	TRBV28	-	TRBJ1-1	TGTGCCAGCAGTTTCTTTGAGGAGGAGGCTTTCTTT	CASSFFEEEAFF
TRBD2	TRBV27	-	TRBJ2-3	TGTGCCAGCAGTTTGCTACTAGCGGAGGCGGGTTACACAGATACGCAGTATTTT	CASSLLLAEAGYTDTQYF
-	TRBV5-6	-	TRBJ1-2	TGTGCCAGCAGCTTGATAGGGGAAGACTATGGCTACACCTTC	CASSLIGEDYGYTF
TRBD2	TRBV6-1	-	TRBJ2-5	TGTGCCAGCAGTGAAGTACTAGCGGGGGGGACAGAGACCCAGTACTTC	CASSEVLAGGTETQYF
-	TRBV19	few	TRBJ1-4	TGTGCCAGTCTAAGACGGGGCTTTAATGAAAAACTGTTTTTT	CASLRRGFNEKLFF
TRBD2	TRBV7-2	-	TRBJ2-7	TGTGCCAGCAGCTTAGGAGGACTAGTTAACTACGAGCAGTACTTC	CASSLGGLVNYEQYF
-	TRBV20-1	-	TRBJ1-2	TGCGGAAGGTTTCGGTATGGCTACACCTTC	CGRFRYGYTF
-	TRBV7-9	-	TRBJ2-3	TGTGCCAGCAGCCCTCGGGGCTCAGATACGCAGTATTTT	CASSPRGSDTQYF
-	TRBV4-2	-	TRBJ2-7	TGTGCCAGCAGCCTATTGGATGTTGACGAGCAGTACTTC	CASSLLDVDEQYF
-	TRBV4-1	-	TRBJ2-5	TGCGCCAGCAGCCAACCGGGACGGAGAAGACAAGAGACCCAGTACTTC	CASSQPGRRRQETQYF
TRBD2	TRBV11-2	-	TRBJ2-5	TGTGCCAGCAGCTCGGCGGGAGCAAGGTTGTTGGAGACCCAGTACTTC	CASSSAGARLLETQYF
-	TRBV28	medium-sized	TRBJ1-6	TGTGCCAGCAGCAGGATGATGGACGGGTACTCCTATAATTCACCCCTCCACTTT	CASSRMMDGYSYNSPLHF
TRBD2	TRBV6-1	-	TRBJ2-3	TGTGCCAGCAGTGAAGGACTAGCGGGGGGTACGCAGTATTTT	CASSEGLAGGTQYF
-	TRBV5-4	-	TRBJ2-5	TGTGCCAGCAGCTCCAGGCAGCCCTTGTACCAAGAGACCCAGTACTTC	CASSSRQPLYQETQYF
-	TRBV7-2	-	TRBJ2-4	TGTGCCAGCAGCTTAGGACAGATTCAGTACTTC	CASSLGQIQYF
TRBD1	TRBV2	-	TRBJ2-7	TGTGCCAGCAGGCCCGACAGGGTAGGGGAGCAGTACTTC	CASRPDRVGEQYF
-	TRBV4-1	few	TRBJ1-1	TGCGCCAGCAGCCAAGAGGTCCGGTACACTGAAGCTTTCTTT	CASSQEVRYTEAFF
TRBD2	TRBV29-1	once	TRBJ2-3	TGCAGCGTCATGACTAGCGGCAGCACAGATACGCAGTATTTT	CSVMTSGSTDTQYF
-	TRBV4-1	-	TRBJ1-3	TGCGCCAGCAGCCAAGTGAAAACCCCTGGAAACACCATATATTTT	CASSQVKTPGNTIYF
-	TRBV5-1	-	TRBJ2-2	TGCGCCAGCAGCTTGGAGTACAGTTCGAACACCGGGGAGCTGTTTTTT	CASSLEYSSNTGELFF
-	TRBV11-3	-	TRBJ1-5	TGTGCCAGCAGCTTACTTCGTCAGCCCCAGCATTTT	CASSLLRQPQHF
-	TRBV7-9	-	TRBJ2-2	TGTGCCAGCAGCTTAGCCGGCAGTAGGTTATACACCGGGGAGCTGTTTTTT	CASSLAGSRLYTGELFF
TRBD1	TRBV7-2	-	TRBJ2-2	TGTGCCAGCAGCCAACAGGGGGCAGGGGGCACCGGGGAGCTGTTTTTT	CASSQQGAGGTGELFF
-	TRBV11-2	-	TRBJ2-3	TGTGCCAGCAGCCCGGGGGGCCGGAACACAGATACGCAGTATTTT	CASSPGGRNTDTQYF
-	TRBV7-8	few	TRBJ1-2	TGTGCCAGCAGCTTAGTGGGGGTGAACTATGGCTACACCTTC	CASSLVGVNYGYTF
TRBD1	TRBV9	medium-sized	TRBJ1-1	TGTGCCAGCAGCTTCGGACAGGGGACTGAAGCTTTCTTT	CASSFGQGTEAFF
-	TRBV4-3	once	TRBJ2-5	TGCGCCAGCAGCCAAGGAGGCCGAGGGCTGAGCTCAGAGACCCAGTACTTC	CASSQGGRGLSSETQYF
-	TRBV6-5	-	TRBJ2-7	TGTGCCAGCAGTCGCGCACTGACGGGGCCTTACGAGCAGTACTTC	CASSRALTGPYEQYF
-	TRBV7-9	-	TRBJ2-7	TGTGCCAGCAGCCCAGGGGTAGAGGGCGACGAGCAGTACTTC	CASSPGVEGDEQYF
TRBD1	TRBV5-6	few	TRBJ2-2	TGTGCCAGCAGCTTTGGTCAGGGGGCTTTTTCCGGGGAGCTGTTTTTT	CASSFGQGAFSGELFF
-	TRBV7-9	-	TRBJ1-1	TGTGCCAGCAGTCTCAACATGGGCGCTGAAGCTTTCTTT	CASSLNMGAEAFF
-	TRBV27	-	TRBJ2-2	TGTGCCAGCAGTTTAACACGAGCCGCCGGGGAGCTGTTTTTT	CASSLTRAAGELFF
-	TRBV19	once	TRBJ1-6	TGTGCCAGTAGTATTAGCCTGGAGAATTCACCCCTCCACTTT	CASSISLENSPLHF
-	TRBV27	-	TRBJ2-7	TGTGCCAGCAGTTTACAGGCAGCCTACGAGCAGTACTTC	CASSLQAAYEQYF
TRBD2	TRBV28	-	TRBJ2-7	TGTGCCAGCAGGGGAGGTAGCGGGAGCGGCTACGAGCAGTACTTC	CASRGGSGSGYEQYF
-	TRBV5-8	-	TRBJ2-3	TGTGCCAGCAGCCCAACATGGACGCAGTATTTT	CASSPTWTQYF
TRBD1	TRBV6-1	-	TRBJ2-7	TGTGCCAGCACTACGGGACAGGACACCTACGAGCAGTACTTC	CASTTGQDTYEQYF